The T cell receptor beta chain under discussion was sequenced for a study of control samples from healthy donors and cancer patients. Germline assignment: CDR1 LGHDT and CDR2 YNNKEL (reference sequence). The CDR3 extends over 15 amino acids. Trimming cost V 0 bases and J 1 base, with 9 bases left between them. This table comes from immunoSEQ multiplex PCR, and its TCRdb copy is limited to in-frame clones, with some not included. The table lists 40,000 to 50,000 clones, roughly 94% of them singletons, with more than 20% in the top ten. The chain has TRBV3-1 (or the pseudogene TRBV3-2) and TRBJ2-5; D gene unclear. This receptor was obtained from a man in his 60s in good health. Material for sequencing was blood. The CDR3 sequence: CASSQDPPPQETQYF. CDR3 nucleotide sequence: TGTGCCAGCAGCCAAGATCCACCTCCCCAAGAGACCCAGTACTTC.